Each of the 9 T cell receptor beta chains below was sequenced from the same sample in a study of shared clonotypes between healthy human individuals. Assay used: immunoSEQ multiplex PCR; TCRdb lists only in-frame clones, some missing. The sample has about 2.5 million clones, under 95% seen once. Input material: naive CD4+ T cells from PBMCs. Regarding subset: CD45RA+ positively selected. These receptor sequences come from a young man in good health. Some clones in this sample may be carry-over from other donors' samples.

The chain combines TRBV9 with TRBJ2-2, with D possibly being TRBD2 (5 bases). This CDR3 is 16 amino acids long. CDR1 is SGDLS, CDR2 YYNGEE, per germline. Trimming took 4 bases from V and 0 from J, leaving 13 bases between them. The CDR3 DNA sequence: TGTGCCAGCAGCATTTGGGCGGGCTCGAACACCGGGGAGCTGTTTTTT. Amino acids: CASSIWAGSNTGELFF.

This clone was found once. The chain uses TRBV28 and TRBJ2-5, with D maybe TRBD2 (5 bases). The CDR3 spans 14 residues. Germline CDR1 is MDHEN and CDR2 is SYDVKM. V gave up 4 bases and J gave up 0 bases, with 9 bases separating them. The CDR3 region is CASSWESYQETQYF. In DNA, the CDR3 is TGTGCCAGCAGTTGGGAGTCGTACCAAGAGACCCAGTACTTC.

The genes are TRBV28 and TRBJ1-1, with a possible D match to TRBD1 (5 bases). The CDR3 is made up of 17 amino acids. The germline V and J ends were trimmed by 3 bases and 3 bases, with 20 bases remaining between them. Germline V lookup: CDR1 MDHEN, CDR2 SYDVKM. This CDR3 reads CASSFHRQLLGDTEAFF. CDR3 in DNA: TGTGCCAGCAGTTTCCATAGGCAGCTCTTAGGGGACACTGAAGCTTTCTTT.

The CDR3 coding sequence is TGTGCCAGTACCCCGTCTGGGGTGGCGGGAGGGTACGAGCAGTACTTC. Translating it yields CASTPSGVAGGYEQYF. The chain has TRBV19 and TRBJ2-7, with 9 bases aligning to TRBD2. Germline trimming cut 7 bases from V and 4 bases from J; bases unmatched to any gene: 14. Per germline, CDR1 LNHDA and CDR2 SQIVND (reference sequence). The CDR3 extends over 16 amino acids. The complete variable domain, with remaining parts taken from reference TRBV19 and TRBJ2-7, reads DGGITQSPKYLFRKEGQNVTLSCEQNLNHDAMYWYRQDPGQGLRLIYYSQIVNDFQKGDIAEGYSVSREKKESFPLTVTSAQKNPTAFYLCASTPSGVAGGYEQYFGPGTRLTVT.

The chain joins TRBV6-5 to TRBJ2-5, with D unresolved. V was cut by 6 bases and J by 2 bases, with 10 bases left in between. CDR1 is MNHEY and CDR2 is SVGAGI in the germline V gene. CDR3 length: 13 residues. The CDR3 spells CASSPVGQETQYF. The CDR3 nucleotides read TGTGCCAGCAGCCCCGTGGGGCAAGAGACCCAGTACTTC.

The chain couples TRBV5-1 to TRBJ1-3; D remains unclear. Trimming cost V 4 bases and J 2 bases, with 13 bases left between them. This CDR3 has 15 amino acids. Germline loops: CDR1 SGHRS, CDR2 YFSETQ. CDR3 sequence (DNA): TGCGCCAGCAGCGCTGCAGGTGTTCCTGGAAACACCATATATTTT. The encoded protein is CASSAAGVPGNTIYF.

The chain has TRBV6-1 and TRBJ2-7; 8 bases line up with TRBD1. The CDR3 runs 13 residues. Germline V gene data show CDR1 as MNHNS and CDR2 as SASEGT. Trimming removed 8 bases from V and 1 base from J; junction bases left unmatched: 4. The CDR3 region has the DNA TGTGCCAGCGAGCAGGGGGCGTCCTACGAGCAGTACTTC. Residues: CASEQGASYEQYF.

This clone has just one count. The chain uses TRBV29-1 and TRBJ1-2; 8 bases line up with TRBD1. Unmatched junction bases numbered 10, after V lost 6 bases and J lost 1 base. Germline CDR1 is SQVTM and CDR2 is ANQGSEA. The CDR3 sequence is 15 residues long. CDR3 residues: CSVVKDRAVNYGYTF. CDR3 in DNA: TGCAGCGTAGTTAAGGACAGGGCGGTTAACTATGGCTACACCTTC.

The V call is TRBV6-1, the J call TRBJ1-1; tentatively, D is TRBD1 (5 bases). Between the trimmed V and J ends, which lost 2 bases and 0 bases, there was a span of 13 bases. The length of the CDR3 is 16 residues. The V gene's germline CDR1 is MNHNS and CDR2 SASEGT. The CDR3 is CASSEYSGHLNTEAFF. As DNA, the CDR3 is TGTGCCAGCAGTGAATACTCAGGGCACCTGAACACTGAAGCTTTCTTT.